This TCR beta chain originates from a study of blood T cell repertoires in COVID-19. Germline V gene sequence: CDR1 LNHDA, CDR2 SQIVND (reference sequence). The V and J ends lost 1 base and 5 bases respectively, with 9 bases between them. This CDR3 comprises 14 residues. Clones were read by immunoSEQ multiplex PCR, and TCRdb kept only the in-frame ones, dropping some. The sample has approximately 60,000 clones; roughly 87% are singletons. This TCR was recovered from a woman aged 60 to 75 with acute or convalescent COVID-19. The sequencing input was peripheral blood. The V gene is TRBV19, the J gene TRBJ1-5; D may be TRBD1 (6 bases). CDR3 region: CASSIVAGDQPQHF. The CDR3 DNA reads as TGTGCCAGTAGTATAGTGGCAGGGGATCAGCCCCAGCATTTT.